A selection of T cell receptor beta chains follows, all from one sample in a study of blood T cell repertoires in COVID-19. This table comes from immunoSEQ multiplex PCR, and its TCRdb copy is limited to in-frame clones, with some not included. The sample holds 65,000 to 70,000 clones, 70% to 80% seen once. Sequencing was performed on peripheral blood. These receptors originate from a human donor in a cohort sampled during active COVID-19. Both conserved end residues are part of each CDR3. The order of the fields is CDR3 protein, CDR3 DNA, CDR3 length, D gene, J gene, V gene, clone size. D genes are given only for firm matches. Part of the rows lack a size; the others show once, few, many or a class for expanded clones.

CASKSQGEGEKLFF | TGTGCCAGCAAGTCACAGGGGGAGGGTGAAAAACTGTTTTTT | 14 | TRBD1 | TRBJ1-4 | TRBV6-5 | NA
CASSLGTSGGAGYEQYF | TGTGCCAGCAGCTTGGGGACTAGCGGGGGGGCCGGTTACGAGCAGTACTTC | 17 | TRBD2 | TRBJ2-7 | TRBV7-2 | NA
CASSLDRAGPDTQYF | TGTGCCAGCAGCTTAGATCGGGCGGGACCAGATACGCAGTATTTT | 15 | NA | TRBJ2-3 | TRBV11-2 | NA
CASRENSISSNQPQHF | TGTGCCAGCAGGGAGAACTCGATTTCCAGCAATCAGCCCCAGCATTTT | 16 | NA | TRBJ1-5 | TRBV3-1/TRBV3-2 | NA
CASSAAGFSGANVLTF | TGCGCCAGCAGCGCCGCAGGGTTCTCTGGGGCCAACGTCCTGACTTTC | 16 | NA | TRBJ2-6 | TRBV5-1 | NA
CASSGTGGFYGYTF | TGTGCCAGCAGCGGGACAGGGGGTTTCTATGGCTACACCTTC | 14 | TRBD1 | TRBJ1-2 | TRBV11-2 | few
CASSLQGNTEAFF | TGTGCCAGCAGCCTACAGGGGAACACTGAAGCTTTCTTT | 13 | NA | TRBJ1-1 | TRBV11-3 | NA
CASSSNDRGSYEQYF | TGTGCCAGTAGTAGCAACGACAGGGGTAGCTACGAGCAGTACTTC | 15 | TRBD1 | TRBJ2-7 | TRBV19 | NA
CASSSLAGGGEQFF | TGTGCCAGCAGCTCTCTAGCGGGAGGGGGCGAGCAGTTCTTC | 14 | TRBD2 | TRBJ2-1 | TRBV7-9 | NA
CASSPTGNNSPLHF | TGTGCCAGCTCTCCGACAGGGAATAATTCACCCCTCCACTTT | 14 | TRBD1 | TRBJ1-6 | TRBV18 | NA
CASSTQTGQGQPQHF | TGTGCCAGCAGTACCCAAACGGGACAGGGCCAGCCCCAGCATTTT | 15 | TRBD1 | TRBJ1-5 | TRBV9 | few
CASKSGTSSGEQFF | TGTGCCAGTAAATCCGGGACTAGCTCCGGTGAGCAGTTCTTC | 14 | TRBD2 | TRBJ2-1 | TRBV19 | once
CASSEASGGALETQYF | TGTGCCAGCAGTGAAGCAAGCGGGGGGGCCCTCGAGACCCAGTACTTC | 16 | TRBD2 | TRBJ2-5 | TRBV6-1 | medium-sized
CASSGLAGGTDTQYF | TGTGCCAGCAGCGGACTAGCGGGGGGCACAGATACGCAGTATTTT | 15 | TRBD2 | TRBJ2-3 | TRBV7-9 | few
CASSQEGLGASEQYF | TGTGCCAGCAGCCAAGAAGGCCTGGGGGCGAGCGAGCAGTACTTC | 15 | NA | TRBJ2-7 | TRBV3-1/TRBV3-2 | NA
CASSVGDRAPYEQYF | TGCGCCAGCAGCGTGGGGGACAGGGCCCCCTACGAGCAGTACTTC | 15 | TRBD1 | TRBJ2-7 | TRBV5-1 | NA
CASSDGLKYQETQYF | TGTGCCAGCAGTGATGGCTTAAAGTACCAAGAGACCCAGTACTTC | 15 | NA | TRBJ2-5 | TRBV25-1 | NA
CASSLRGADTEAFF | TGTGCCAGCAGCCTCCGGGGAGCGGACACTGAAGCTTTCTTT | 14 | NA | TRBJ1-1 | TRBV7-2 | NA